This T cell receptor (beta chain) was documented in a study of T-cell reconstitution after alpha-beta-depleted transplantation in children. About this clonotype: Its antigen is currently unknown.

Construction of the TCRbeta library involved unique molecular identifiers. TCRdb re-derived calls from the PCR reads in MiXCR, one entry per CDR3 protein. The data show about 74,000 distinct CDR3 sequences, over 12% seen once. The CDR3 has 14 residues. J lost 9 bases, V lost 4 bases, and 11 bases had no gene match. Germline values: CDR1 DFQATT, CDR2 SNEGSKA (reference sequence). Points from the study as a whole: Expanded graft clones, several hundred of them, were reportedly the source of alpha-beta T cells about two months after transplant.

This receptor was taken from a male patient aged 2 to 10 who had a stem cell transplant for acute lymphoblastic leukemia, so the T cells may come from the graft donor. The sample consisted of PBMCs, mostly from graft donor cells, taken 180 days after TCRalphabeta/CD19-depleted stem cell transplant. The chain recombines TRBV20-1 with TRBJ2-4; TRBD2 aligns across 8 bases. The CDR3 DNA is TGCAGTGCTAAGATAAGCGGGAGACCGGGCATTCAGTACTTC. As protein: CSAKISGRPGIQYF.